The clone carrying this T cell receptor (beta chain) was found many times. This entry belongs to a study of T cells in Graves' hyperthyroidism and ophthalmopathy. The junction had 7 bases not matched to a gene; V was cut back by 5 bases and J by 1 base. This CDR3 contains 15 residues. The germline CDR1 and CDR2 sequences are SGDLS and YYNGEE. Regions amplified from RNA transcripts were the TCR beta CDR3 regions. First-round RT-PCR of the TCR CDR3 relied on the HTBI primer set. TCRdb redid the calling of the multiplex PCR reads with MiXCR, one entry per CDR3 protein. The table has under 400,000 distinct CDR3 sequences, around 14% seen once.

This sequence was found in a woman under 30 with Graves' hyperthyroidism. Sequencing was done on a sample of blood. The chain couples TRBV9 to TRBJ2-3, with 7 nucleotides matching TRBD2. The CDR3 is CASSEGRGGTDTQYF. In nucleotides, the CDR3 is TGTGCCAGCAGTGAGGGCCGGGGGGGCACAGATACGCAGTATTTT. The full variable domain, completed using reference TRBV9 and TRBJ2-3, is DSGVTQTPKHLITATGQRVTLRCSPRSGDLSVYWYQQSLDQGLQFLIQYYNGEERAKGNILERFSAQQFPDLHSELNLSSLELGDSALYFCASSEGRGGTDTQYFGPGTRLTVL.